This T cell receptor beta chain is from a study of shared clonotypes between healthy human individuals. Germline CDR1 is ENHRY and CDR2 is SYGVKD. V was cut by 1 base and J by 0 bases, with 10 bases left in between. The CDR3 is made up of 16 amino acids. Comment on this clone: The antigen remains undetermined.

Per sorted-subset replicate PCR, input was approximately 0.2 ug DNA, representing roughly 29,000 T cell genomes. Repertoires were generated with immunoSEQ multiplex PCR, while TCRdb's copy carries only in-frame clones and drops some. The sample has 2.3 million or so clones; 80% to 95% are singletons. Findings of the study overall: A handful of donors shared approximately 5% of their naive CD4 clonotypes.

The material sequenced was naive CD4+ T cells from PBMCs. Noted subset: CD45RA+ positively selected. V gene TRBV10-3 combines with J gene TRBJ2-1; possible D gene TRBD1, 5 bases. The TCR sequence derives from a man aged 18 to 29 in good health. Some clones in this sample may be carry-over from other donors' samples. This CDR3 is CAISEWGLSSYNEQFF. CDR3 in DNA: TGTGCCATCAGTGAGTGGGGCCTTAGCTCCTACAATGAGCAGTTCTTC.